The T cell receptor (beta chain) described here comes from a study of blood T cell repertoires in COVID-19. Study context: Acute and convalescent COVID-19 samples came from the United States, Italy and Spain. In each case, the material was cDNA or gDNA derived from T cells, B-cell-depleted T cells, or PBMCs.

Methods used by the authors: Counts of nucleated cells, estimated from reference gene primer amplification, were obtained. Generated by immunoSEQ multiplex PCR, the TCRdb table keeps only in-frame clones and is missing some. The V and J calls and clone size come from that table; D and trimming were worked out from the DNA. The sample holds roughly 100,000 clones, roughly 85% seen once. Sequencing used peripheral blood. This sequence was found in a man over 45 with acute or convalescent COVID-19.

The CDR3 sequence is CASSLMRHEQYF. The CDR3 DNA reads as TGTGCCAGCAGTTTAATGAGGCACGAGCAGTACTTC. V usage is TRBV28 and J usage is TRBJ2-7; D is unclear. The V gene lost 2 bases and the J gene lost 5 bases, with 7 bases spanning the gap. The germline gives CDR1 MDHEN, CDR2 SYDVKM. This CDR3 comprises 12 residues.